The clone carrying this T cell receptor beta chain has just a few counts. Its matching antigen is unknown. From the 5' RACE reads, TCRdb called clonotypes with MiXCR, one entry per CDR3 protein. The sample contains some 62,000 distinct CDR3 sequences, about a tenth of which appear only once. These data come from a study of T-cell memory formation after mild COVID-19. Study summary: TCR clusters were mostly donor specific. Study-level results: In pre-infection memory, a portion of responding clones appeared, which suggested that cross-reactive memory joined.

This CDR3 comprises 14 residues. Germline-derived CDR1 and CDR2 are SNHLY and FYNNEI. V was shortened by 7 bases and J by 0 bases, with 10 bases between the two germline ends. This chain links TRBV2 with TRBJ2-1; D remains unclear. Sequenced material: PBMCs or a T cell subset sorted from them (not recorded which). This receptor was obtained from a man aged 18 to 29 who had mild COVID-19 (a few samples of this study predate the infection). Cell type and time point are not known. The chain's CDR3 is CASNPVSSYNEQFF. The DNA of the CDR3 is TGTGCCAGCAATCCGGTGAGCTCCTACAATGAGCAGTTCTTC.